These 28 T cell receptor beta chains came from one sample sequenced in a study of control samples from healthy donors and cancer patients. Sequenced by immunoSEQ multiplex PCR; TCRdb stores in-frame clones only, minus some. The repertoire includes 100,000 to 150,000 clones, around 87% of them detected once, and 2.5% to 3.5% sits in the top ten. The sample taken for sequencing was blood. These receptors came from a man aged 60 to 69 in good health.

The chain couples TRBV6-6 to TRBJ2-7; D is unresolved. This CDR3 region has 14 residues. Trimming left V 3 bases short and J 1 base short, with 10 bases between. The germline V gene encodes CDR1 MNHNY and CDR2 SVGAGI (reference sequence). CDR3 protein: CASSYDGSSYEQYF. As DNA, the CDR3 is TGTGCCAGCAGTTATGACGGATCATCCTACGAGCAGTACTTC.

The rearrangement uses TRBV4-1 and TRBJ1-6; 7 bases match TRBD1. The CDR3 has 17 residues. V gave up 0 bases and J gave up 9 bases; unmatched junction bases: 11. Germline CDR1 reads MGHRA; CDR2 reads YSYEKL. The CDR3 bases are TGCGCCAGCAGCCAAGATGCTATTATGGCAGGGGGTTCACCCCTCCACTTT. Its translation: CASSQDAIMAGGSPLHF.

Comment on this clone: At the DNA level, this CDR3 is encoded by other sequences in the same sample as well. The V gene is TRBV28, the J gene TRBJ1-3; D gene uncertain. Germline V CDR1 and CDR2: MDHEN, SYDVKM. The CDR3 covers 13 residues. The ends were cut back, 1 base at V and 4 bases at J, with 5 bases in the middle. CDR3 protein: CASSLSGGNTIYF. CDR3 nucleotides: TGTGCCAGCAGTTTATCAGGAGGAAACACCATATATTTT.

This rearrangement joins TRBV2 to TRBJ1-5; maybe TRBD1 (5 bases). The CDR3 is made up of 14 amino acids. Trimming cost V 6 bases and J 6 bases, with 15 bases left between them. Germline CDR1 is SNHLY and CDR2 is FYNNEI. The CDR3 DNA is TGTGCCAGCAGCCACCCCTCGGGGGGTCAGCCCCAGCATTTT. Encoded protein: CASSHPSGGQPQHF.

The CDR3, as DNA: TGTGCCAGCAGCATTAGCAATCAGCCCCAGCATTTT. Translating gives CASSISNQPQHF. The rearrangement links TRBV5-8 to TRBJ1-5, with unresolved D. CDR3 length: 12 residues. Germline CDR1 is SGHTS and CDR2 is YDEGEE. The V end was cut by 4 bases, the J end by 0 bases, with 2 bases between.

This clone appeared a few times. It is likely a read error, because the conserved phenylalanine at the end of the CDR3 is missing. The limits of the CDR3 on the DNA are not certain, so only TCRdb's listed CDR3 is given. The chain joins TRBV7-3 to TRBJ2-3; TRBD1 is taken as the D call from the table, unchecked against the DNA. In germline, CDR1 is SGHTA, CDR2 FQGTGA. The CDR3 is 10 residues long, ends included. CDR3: CASSLTRRAN.

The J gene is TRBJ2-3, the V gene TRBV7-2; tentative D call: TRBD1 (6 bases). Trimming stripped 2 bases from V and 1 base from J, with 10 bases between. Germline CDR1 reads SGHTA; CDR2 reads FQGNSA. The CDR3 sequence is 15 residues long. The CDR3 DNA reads TGTGCCAGCAGCTTATCGGGACAACGCACAGATACGCAGTATTTT. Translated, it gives CASSLSGQRTDTQYF.

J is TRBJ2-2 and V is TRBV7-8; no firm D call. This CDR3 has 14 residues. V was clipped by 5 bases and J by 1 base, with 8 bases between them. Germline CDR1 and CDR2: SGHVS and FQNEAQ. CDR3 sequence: CASSPNGNTGELFF. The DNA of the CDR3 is TGTGCCAGCAGCCCCAACGGGAACACCGGGGAGCTGTTTTTT.

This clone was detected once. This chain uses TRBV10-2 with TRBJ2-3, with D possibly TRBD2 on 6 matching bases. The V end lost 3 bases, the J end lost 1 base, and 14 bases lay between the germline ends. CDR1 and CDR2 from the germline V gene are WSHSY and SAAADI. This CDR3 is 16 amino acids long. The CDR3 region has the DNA TGCGCCAGCAGTGACGCACTTGGAGGGGGCACAGATACGCAGTATTTT. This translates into CASSDALGGGTDTQYF.

CDR3 coding DNA: TGTGCCAGCAGCGCCCTGACAGCTATGAACACTGAAGCTTTCTTT. As protein: CASSALTAMNTEAFF. This chain connects TRBV7-9 to TRBJ1-1; a weak D match, TRBD1 (5 bases). This CDR3 region has 15 residues. Germline V gives CDR1 SEHNR, CDR2 FQNEAQ (reference sequence). The V gene lost 5 bases and the J gene lost 0 bases, with 13 bases spanning the gap.

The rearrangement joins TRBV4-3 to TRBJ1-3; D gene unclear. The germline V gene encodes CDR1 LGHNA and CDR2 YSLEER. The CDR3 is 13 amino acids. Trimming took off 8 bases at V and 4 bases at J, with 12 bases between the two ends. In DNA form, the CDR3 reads TGCGCCAGCGCGCAGATAGGGGGAAACACCATATATTTT. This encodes CASAQIGGNTIYF.

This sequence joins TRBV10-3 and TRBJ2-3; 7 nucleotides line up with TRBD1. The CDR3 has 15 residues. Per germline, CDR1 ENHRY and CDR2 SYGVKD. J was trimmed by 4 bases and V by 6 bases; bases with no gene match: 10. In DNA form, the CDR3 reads TGTGCCATCAGGGCGACAGGGTACATCGCAGATACGCAGTATTTT. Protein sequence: CAIRATGYIADTQYF.

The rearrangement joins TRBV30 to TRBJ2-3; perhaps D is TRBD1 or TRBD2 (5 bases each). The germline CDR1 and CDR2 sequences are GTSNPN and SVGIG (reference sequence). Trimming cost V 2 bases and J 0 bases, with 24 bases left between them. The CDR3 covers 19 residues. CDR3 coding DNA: TGTGCCTGGAGTAGGATGGAGGCAGGATGGGGCCTTAGCACAGATACGCAGTATTTT. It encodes CAWSRMEAGWGLSTDTQYF.

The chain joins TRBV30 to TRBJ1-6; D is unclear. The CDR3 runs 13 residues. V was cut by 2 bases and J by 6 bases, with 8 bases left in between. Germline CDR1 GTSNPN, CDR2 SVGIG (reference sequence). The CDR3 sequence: CAWSPSFNSPLHF. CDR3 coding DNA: TGTGCCTGGAGTCCCTCATTTAATTCACCCCTCCACTTT.

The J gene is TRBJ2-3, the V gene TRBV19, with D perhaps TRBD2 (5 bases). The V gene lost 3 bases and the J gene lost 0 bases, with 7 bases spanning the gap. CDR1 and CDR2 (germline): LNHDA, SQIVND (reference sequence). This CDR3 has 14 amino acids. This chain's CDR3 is CASSISVSTDTQYF. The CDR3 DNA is TGTGCCAGTAGTATTAGCGTTAGCACAGATACGCAGTATTTT. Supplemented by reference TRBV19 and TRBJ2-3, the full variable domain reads DGGITQSPKYLFRKEGQNVTLSCEQNLNHDAMYWYRQDPGQGLRLIYYSQIVNDFQKGDIAEGYSVSREKKESFPLTVTSAQKNPTAFYLCASSISVSTDTQYFGPGTRLTVL.

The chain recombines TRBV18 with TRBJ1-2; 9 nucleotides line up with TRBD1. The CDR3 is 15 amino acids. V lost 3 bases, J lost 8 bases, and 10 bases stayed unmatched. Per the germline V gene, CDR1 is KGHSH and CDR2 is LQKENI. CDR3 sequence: CASSPRQGVVGGYTF. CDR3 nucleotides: TGTGCCAGCTCACCGCGACAGGGGGTTGTTGGGGGCTACACCTTC.

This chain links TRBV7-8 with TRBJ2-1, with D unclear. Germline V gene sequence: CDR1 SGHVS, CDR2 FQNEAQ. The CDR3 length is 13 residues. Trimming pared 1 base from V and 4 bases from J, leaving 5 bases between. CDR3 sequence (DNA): TGTGCCAGCAGCTTAGGGCCGTACAATGAGCAGTTCTTC. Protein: CASSLGPYNEQFF.

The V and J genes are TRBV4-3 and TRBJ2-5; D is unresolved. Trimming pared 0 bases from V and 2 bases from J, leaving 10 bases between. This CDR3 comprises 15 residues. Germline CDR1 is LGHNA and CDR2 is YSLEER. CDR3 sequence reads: CASSQDSFRQETQYF. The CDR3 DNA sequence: TGCGCCAGCAGCCAAGACTCATTCCGGCAAGAGACCCAGTACTTC.

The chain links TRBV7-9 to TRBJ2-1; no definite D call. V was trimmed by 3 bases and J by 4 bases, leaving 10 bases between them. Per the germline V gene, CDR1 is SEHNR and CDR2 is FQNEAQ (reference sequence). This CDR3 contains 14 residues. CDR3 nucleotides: TGTGCCAGCAGCTTCTCACTGGGGTACAATGAGCAGTTCTTC. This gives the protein CASSFSLGYNEQFF. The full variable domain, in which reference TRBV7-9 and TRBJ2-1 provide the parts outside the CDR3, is DTGVSQNPRHKITKRGQNVTFRCDPISEHNRLYWYRQTLGQGPEFLTYFQNEAQLEKSRLLSDRFSAERPKGSFSTLEIQRTEQGDSAMYLCASSFSLGYNEQFFGPGTRLTVL.

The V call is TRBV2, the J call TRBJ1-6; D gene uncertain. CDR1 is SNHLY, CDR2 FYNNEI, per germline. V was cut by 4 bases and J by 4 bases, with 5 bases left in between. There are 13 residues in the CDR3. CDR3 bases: TGTGCCAGCAGTGCCGATTATAATTCACCCCTCCACTTT. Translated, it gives CASSADYNSPLHF.

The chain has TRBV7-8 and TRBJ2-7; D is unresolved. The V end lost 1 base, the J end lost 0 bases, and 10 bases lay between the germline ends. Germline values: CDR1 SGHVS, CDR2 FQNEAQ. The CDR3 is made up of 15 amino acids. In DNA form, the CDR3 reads TGTGCCAGCAGCTTAGAGGAGACCGCCTCCTACGAGCAGTACTTC. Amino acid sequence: CASSLEETASYEQYF.

CDR3 residues: CASEGQQANEQFF. The CDR3 bases are TGTGCCAGCGAAGGGCAACAAGCCAATGAGCAGTTCTTC. V and J are TRBV6-5 and TRBJ2-1; D is uncertain. This CDR3 has 13 residues. V lost 8 bases to trimming and J lost 6 bases, with 14 bases between them. Germline V gene lookup returns CDR1 MNHEY and CDR2 SVGAGI.

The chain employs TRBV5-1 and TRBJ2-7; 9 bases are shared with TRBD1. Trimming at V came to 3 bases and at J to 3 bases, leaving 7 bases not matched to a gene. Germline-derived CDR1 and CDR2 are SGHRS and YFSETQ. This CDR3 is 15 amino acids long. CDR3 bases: TGCGCCAGCAGCTGGGCCGGGACAGGGAACTACGAGCAGTACTTC. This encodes CASSWAGTGNYEQYF.

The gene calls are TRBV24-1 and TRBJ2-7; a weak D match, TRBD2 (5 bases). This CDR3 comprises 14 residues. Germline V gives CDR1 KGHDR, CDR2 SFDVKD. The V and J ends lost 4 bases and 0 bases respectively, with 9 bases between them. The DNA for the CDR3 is TGTGCCACCAGTGACCCGGGGATCTCCTACGAGCAGTACTTC. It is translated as CATSDPGISYEQYF.

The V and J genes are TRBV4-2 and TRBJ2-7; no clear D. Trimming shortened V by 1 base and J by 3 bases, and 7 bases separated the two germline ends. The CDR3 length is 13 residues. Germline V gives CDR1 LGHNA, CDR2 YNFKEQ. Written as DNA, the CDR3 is TGTGCCAGCAGCCAAGCCACGAGCTACGAGCAGTACTTC. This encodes CASSQATSYEQYF.

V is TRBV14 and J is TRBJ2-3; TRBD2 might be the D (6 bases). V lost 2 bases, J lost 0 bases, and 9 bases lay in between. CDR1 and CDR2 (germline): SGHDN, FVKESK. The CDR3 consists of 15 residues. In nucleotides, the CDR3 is TGTGCCAGCAGCCAATGGAGGGCTAGCACAGATACGCAGTATTTT. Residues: CASSQWRASTDTQYF.

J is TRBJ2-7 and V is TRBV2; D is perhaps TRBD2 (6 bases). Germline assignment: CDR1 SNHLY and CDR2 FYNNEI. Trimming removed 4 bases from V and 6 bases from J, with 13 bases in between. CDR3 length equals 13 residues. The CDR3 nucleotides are TGTGCCAGCAGTGTTGGACTAAAGGCCGAGCAGTACTTC. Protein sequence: CASSVGLKAEQYF.

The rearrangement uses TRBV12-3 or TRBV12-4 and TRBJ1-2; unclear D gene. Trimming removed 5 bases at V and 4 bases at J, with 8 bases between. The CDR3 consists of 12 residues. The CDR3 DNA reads TGTGCCAGCAGTCTTTCGACCTATGGCTACACCTTC. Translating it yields CASSLSTYGYTF.